This T cell receptor beta chain was captured by sequencing in a study of T-cell reconstitution after alpha-beta-depleted transplantation in children. The germline V gene has CDR1 MNHEY and CDR2 SMNVEV (reference sequence). The CDR3 sequence is 14 residues long. V was trimmed by 10 bases and J by 6 bases, leaving 20 bases between them. Unique molecular identifiers tagged the TCRbeta library. TCRdb re-analysed the PCR reads in MiXCR, keeping a single row per CDR3 protein. The table lists more than 450,000 distinct CDR3 sequences, approximately 20% of them singletons, with 2.5% to 3.5% in the top ten. This clonotype was recorded a few times.

The source was PBMCs from the stem cell graft donor, collected from the stem cell graft. The chain recombines TRBV27 with TRBJ2-3, with D possibly being TRBD1 (6 bases). The TCR comes from a human donor who donated a stem cell graft to a child with acute lymphoblastic leukemia. The CDR3 loop reads CATSPQGSLDTQYF. The CDR3 DNA reads TGTGCCACCTCCCCACAGGGTTCTTTGGATACGCAGTATTTT.